A selection of T cell receptor beta chains follows, all from one sample in a study of cytomegalovirus exposure and HLA in healthy donors. TCRdb's table, derived via immunoSEQ multiplex PCR, lists solely in-frame clones and lacks some. The table records nearly 110,000 clones, around 85% of them present only once. The sequenced sample consisted of PBMCs. These receptors were taken from a man aged 25-45 years in good health and CMV-seronegative. Both conserved end residues are part of each CDR3. D genes are given only for firm matches. The size entry is marked missing in some rows and otherwise reads once, few, many or a size class.

CDR3aa	CDR3nt	len	abundance	v_gene	d_gene	j_gene
CASSQDEGLNTEAFF	TGCGCCAGCAGCCAAGACGAGGGATTGAACACTGAAGCTTTCTTT	15	-	TRBV4-1	-	TRBJ1-1
CASSVYSQQGISYGYTF	TGTGCCAGCAGCGTATACTCTCAACAGGGTATAAGCTATGGCTACACCTTC	17	-	TRBV9	-	TRBJ1-2
CAWSRDSGTDTQYF	TGTGCCTGGAGTAGGGACAGCGGAACAGATACGCAGTATTTT	14	-	TRBV30	TRBD1	TRBJ2-3
CASLPGGLNTEAFF	TGTGCCAGCCTCCCCGGGGGGCTGAACACTGAAGCTTTCTTT	14	-	TRBV6-1	-	TRBJ1-1
CASSLRDRSRTDTQYF	TGTGCCAGCAGTCTCCGGGACAGGAGCCGCACAGATACGCAGTATTTT	16	-	TRBV7-6	TRBD1	TRBJ2-3
CASSTSGGVGQPQHF	TGTGCCAGCAGCACCTCTGGGGGCGTGGGTCAGCCCCAGCATTTT	15	-	TRBV9	-	TRBJ1-5
CASRIGSGSKNEQFF	TGTGCCAGCCGAATAGGTAGCGGGAGTAAAAATGAGCAGTTCTTC	15	-	TRBV13	TRBD2	TRBJ2-1
CASRPGQISGNTIYF	TGTGCCAGCAGACCGGGACAGATCTCTGGAAACACCATATATTTT	15	-	TRBV28	TRBD1	TRBJ1-3
CASSFSGSSTDTQYF	TGTGCCAGCAGTTTTAGCGGGAGTAGCACAGATACGCAGTATTTT	15	-	TRBV6-5	TRBD2	TRBJ2-3
CAWTDRVYGYTF	TGTGCCTGGACAGACAGGGTCTATGGCTACACCTTC	12	-	TRBV30	TRBD1	TRBJ1-2
CASSLGDRGPRETQYF	TGTGCCAGCAGCTTGGGCGACAGGGGCCCCCGAGAGACCCAGTACTTC	16	-	TRBV5-4	TRBD1	TRBJ2-5
CASSYVEGAYGYTF	TGTGCCAGCAGCTATGTAGAGGGGGCGTATGGCTACACCTTC	14	-	TRBV7-8	TRBD1	TRBJ1-2
CASSPQDTMNTEAFF	TGTGCCAGCTCACCCCAGGACACCATGAACACTGAAGCTTTCTTT	15	-	TRBV18	-	TRBJ1-1
CASSRSWVAEGAYNEQFF	TGTGCCAGCAGTCGTTCATGGGTAGCGGAAGGGGCCTACAATGAGCAGTTCTTC	18	-	TRBV28	-	TRBJ2-1
CSATTGLDEQYF	TGCAGCGCTACGACAGGGCTCGACGAGCAGTACTTC	12	-	TRBV29-1	TRBD1	TRBJ2-7
CASSFRTGAFEQYF	TGTGCCAGCAGTTTCCGGACAGGGGCTTTCGAGCAGTACTTC	14	-	TRBV28	TRBD1	TRBJ2-7
CASSAQGASGNTIYF	TGTGCCAGCAGCGCGCAGGGGGCCTCTGGAAACACCATATATTTT	15	-	TRBV9	TRBD1	TRBJ1-3
CASSLEGGANTEAFF	TGTGCCAGCAGCTTAGAAGGGGGCGCGAACACTGAAGCTTTCTTT	15	-	TRBV11-1	TRBD1	TRBJ1-1
CASSLYAGQNTEAFF	TGCGCCAGCAGCCTTTATGCAGGGCAGAACACTGAAGCTTTCTTT	15	-	TRBV4-1	-	TRBJ1-1
CASSGQGVSGANVLTF	TGTGCCAGCAGTGGACAGGGAGTGTCTGGGGCCAACGTCCTGACTTTC	16	-	TRBV25-1	TRBD1	TRBJ2-6
CASSSSRTSGPWGTQYF	TGTGCCAGCAGTTCCTCCCGGACTAGCGGGCCTTGGGGTACGCAGTATTTT	17	-	TRBV28	TRBD2	TRBJ2-3
CASSLVVSAYNEQFF	TGTGCCAGCAGCTTAGTAGTTTCCGCCTACAATGAGCAGTTCTTC	15	-	TRBV7-8	-	TRBJ2-1
CASSPSGATQETQYF	TGTGCCAGCAGTCCTAGCGGAGCCACCCAAGAGACCCAGTACTTC	15	-	TRBV7-2	TRBD2	TRBJ2-5
CASRTITGTGSGYTF	TGTGCCAGCAGGACAATAACCGGGACAGGATCTGGCTACACCTTC	15	-	TRBV11-2	TRBD1	TRBJ1-2
CASSSLQGRKGEQYF	TGTGCCAGCAGCTCCCTACAAGGGAGGAAGGGCGAGCAGTACTTC	15	-	TRBV11-2	-	TRBJ2-7
CASSRGQAGVNQPQHF	TGTGCCAGCAGCCGCGGACAGGCGGGCGTAAATCAGCCCCAGCATTTT	16	once	TRBV2	TRBD1	TRBJ1-5
CSVESGLNTEAFF	TGCAGCGTTGAGTCTGGGCTTAACACTGAAGCTTTCTTT	13	-	TRBV29-1	-	TRBJ1-1
CASSTPGWGEVADTQYF	TGTGCCAGCAGCACGCCAGGTTGGGGGGAGGTCGCAGATACGCAGTATTTT	17	-	TRBV7-8	-	TRBJ2-3
CASSSPTGRNEQFF	TGTGCCAGCAGTTCCCCGACAGGGCGGAATGAGCAGTTCTTC	14	-	TRBV6-5	TRBD1	TRBJ2-1
CASSEGPNTEAFF	TGTGCCAGCAGCGAGGGCCCGAACACTGAAGCTTTCTTT	13	few	TRBV7-3	-	TRBJ1-1
CASSPISGYHNEQFF	TGTGCCAGCAGCCCCATTAGCGGATACCACAATGAGCAGTTCTTC	15	-	TRBV9	-	TRBJ2-1
CASSPQGGSQPQHF	TGTGCCAGCTCACCACAGGGCGGGAGTCAGCCCCAGCATTTT	14	-	TRBV18	-	TRBJ1-5
CASSQGGGSFYEQYF	TGCGCCAGCAGCCAAGGGGGCGGGAGTTTCTACGAGCAGTACTTC	15	-	TRBV4-1	TRBD2	TRBJ2-7
CASSPRQYLSYEQYF	TGTGCCAGCAGCCCCCGACAGTACCTCTCCTACGAGCAGTACTTC	15	-	TRBV9	-	TRBJ2-7
CAYLRWQSNEQFF	TGTGCCTACCTGAGGTGGCAGAGCAATGAGCAGTTCTTC	13	-	TRBV30	-	TRBJ2-1
CASSESRAGPLNEQFF	TGCGCCAGCAGTGAGTCCCGGGCAGGGCCGTTGAATGAGCAGTTCTTC	16	-	TRBV10-1	-	TRBJ2-1
CASSPRDSYSGELFF	TGCGCCAGCAGCCCTAGGGACTCCTACAGCGGGGAGCTGTTTTTT	15	-	TRBV5-1	-	TRBJ2-2
CATSNRPTGGLGEQYF	TGTGCCACCAGCAACAGACCCACGGGAGGGTTAGGCGAGCAGTACTTC	16	few	TRBV15	TRBD2	TRBJ2-7
CASSPRGGDTEAFF	TGTGCCAGCAGTCCCCGGGGAGGGGACACTGAAGCTTTCTTT	14	-	TRBV28	-	TRBJ1-1
CASSAGGITEAFF	TGCGCCAGCAGTGCAGGGGGCATCACTGAAGCTTTCTTT	13	-	TRBV10-2	TRBD1	TRBJ1-1
CSVTVLAGPQYF	TGCAGCGTCACCGTACTAGCGGGCCCGCAGTACTTC	12	-	TRBV29-1	TRBD2	TRBJ2-7
CASSQDGAGGIYNSPLHF	TGCGCCAGCAGCCAAGATGGAGCAGGGGGTATCTATAATTCACCCCTCCACTTT	18	-	TRBV4-1	TRBD1	TRBJ1-6
CASSEWGSLDTGELFF	TGTGCCAGCAGTGAATGGGGCAGTCTAGACACCGGGGAGCTGTTTTTT	16	-	TRBV2	-	TRBJ2-2
CASSFSGKYEQYF	TGTGCCAGCAGTTTCAGCGGGAAATACGAGCAGTACTTC	13	few	TRBV27	TRBD2	TRBJ2-7
CAGSTEGGELFF	TGTGCCGGCTCGACTGAGGGCGGGGAGCTGTTTTTT	12	-	TRBV19	-	TRBJ2-2